One and the same sample provided the 14 T cell receptor beta chains below, sequenced in a study of graft-versus-host responses after intestinal transplantation. Here immunoSEQ multiplex PCR was the method, and the copy in TCRdb shows in-frame clones only, minus some. The sample carries around 100,000 clones, 80% to 95% recorded once. Their recognized antigens are unknown. The input for sequencing was unstimulated CD8+ T cells sorted from spleen or lymph node cells, taken before intestinal transplant. The receptor source for this set is a human donor who received an intestinal transplant.

With regard to this clone: This specimen includes other DNA sequences encoding the same CDR3. The J gene is TRBJ2-1, the V gene TRBV2, with D tentatively TRBD1 or TRBD2 (6 bases each). This CDR3 spans 10 amino acids. CDR1 SNHLY and CDR2 FYNNEI come from the germline V gene. The V end lost 9 bases, the J end lost 8 bases, and 8 bases lay between the germline ends. The CDR3 DNA is TGTGCCAGTAGGGGGGATGAGCAGTTCTTC. This translates into CASRGDEQFF.

The chain has TRBV2 and TRBJ2-2, with D possibly being TRBD2 (5 bases). Trimming cost V 8 bases and J 3 bases, with 10 bases left between them. The CDR3 contains 13 residues. Germline V gene sequence: CDR1 SNHLY, CDR2 FYNNEI. The CDR3 region has the DNA TGTGCCAGCTTCCTAGCCCACACCGGGGAGCTGTTTTTT. Amino acid sequence: CASFLAHTGELFF.

This rearrangement joins TRBV4-1 to TRBJ2-2; D is unclear. V was pared by 0 bases and J by 6 bases, with 2 bases between. The CDR3 runs 12 residues. The V gene's germline CDR1 is MGHRA and CDR2 YSYEKL. In DNA, the CDR3 is TGCGCCAGCAGCCAAGACCCCGGGGAGCTGTTTTTT. Its protein is CASSQDPGELFF.

This chain uses TRBV5-4 with TRBJ2-7; the D call may be TRBD1 or TRBD2 (6 bases each). CDR1 SGHNT and CDR2 YYREEE come from the germline V gene (reference sequence). Trimming took 4 bases from V and 4 from J, leaving 21 bases between them. The CDR3 loop spans 16 amino acids. DNA for the CDR3: TGTGCCAGCAGCGAAGATTACAGGGACTCCCCTTACGAGCAGTACTTC. Residues: CASSEDYRDSPYEQYF.

In this sample, this clone turned up once. The rearrangement joins TRBV16 to TRBJ2-1, with 7 bases lining up with TRBD2. CDR1 KGHSY and CDR2 FQNENV come from the germline V gene. Trimming took 2 bases from V and 5 from J; bases not matched to a gene: 6. The CDR3 is 15 residues long. The CDR3 region is CASSQGASGHNEQFF. CDR3 sequence (DNA): TGTGCCAGCAGCCAAGGGGCTAGCGGACACAATGAGCAGTTCTTC.

This CDR3 is CASSSSRGTDNYGYTF. The CDR3 region has the DNA TGCGCCAGCAGCTCGTCTCGTGGGACAGACAACTATGGCTACACCTTC. V and J are TRBV5-1 and TRBJ1-2; 7 bases line up with TRBD1. This CDR3 spans 16 amino acids. The germline gives CDR1 SGHRS, CDR2 YFSETQ. The V gene end was trimmed by 3 bases and the J gene end by 2 bases; junction bases not matched to a gene: 10.

This clone was seen once. This chain joins TRBV12-5 and TRBJ1-5, with D uncertain. There are 13 residues in the CDR3. Trimming left V 1 base short and J 7 bases short, with 8 bases between. In germline, CDR1 is LGHNT, CDR2 FRNRAP. CDR3 amino acids: CASGLGLYQPQHF. CDR3 in DNA: TGTGCTAGTGGTTTGGGACTTTACCAGCCCCAGCATTTT.

This clone has only a few counts. V gene TRBV7-3 combines with J gene TRBJ2-1, with TRBD2 identical over 7 bases. The CDR3 consists of 14 residues. With V trimmed by 2 bases and J by 7 bases, 5 bases remained unmatched. The V gene's germline CDR1 is SGHTA and CDR2 FQGTGA. In nucleotides, the CDR3 is TGTGCCAGCAGCTTAGTTGGGGGGGGGAATGAGCAGTTCTTC. It translates to CASSLVGGGNEQFF. Filled out from reference TRBV7-3 and TRBJ2-1, the complete variable domain reads GAGVSQTPSNKVTEKGKYVELRCDPISGHTALYWYRQSLGQGPEFLIYFQGTGAADDSGLPNDRFFAVRPEGSVSTLKIQRTERGDSAVYLCASSLVGGGNEQFFGPGTRLTVL.

The chain links TRBV11-3 to TRBJ2-3; 9 nucleotides line up with TRBD2. J gave up 4 bases and V 2 bases, and 7 bases lay outside the gene matches. The CDR3 length is 16 residues. The germline gives CDR1 SGHNT, CDR2 YENEEA. CDR3: CASSLLVGGGADTQYF. The CDR3 DNA sequence: TGTGCCAGCAGCTTACTCGTGGGCGGGGGGGCAGATACGCAGTATTTT.

CDR3 nucleotides: TGTGCGCTGGCGCCGAATCAGCCCCAGCATTTT. Amino acid sequence: CALAPNQPQHF. V is TRBV7-2 and J is TRBJ1-5; D is unresolved. There are 11 residues in the CDR3. The germline gives CDR1 SGHTA, CDR2 FQGNSA.

The chain carries TRBV27 and TRBJ2-3; D not certain. Germline-derived CDR1 and CDR2 are MNHEY and SMNVEV (reference sequence). The CDR3 has 14 residues. V lost 3 bases to trimming and J lost 1 base, with 8 bases between them. This CDR3 is CASSLGFGTDTQYF. The CDR3 DNA follows: TGTGCCAGCAGTTTGGGATTTGGCACAGATACGCAGTATTTT.

The chain recombines TRBV7-9 with TRBJ1-2; D uncertain. The CDR3 covers 15 residues. Trimming pared 2 bases from V and 0 bases from J, leaving 10 bases between. Germline V gene lookup returns CDR1 SEHNR and CDR2 FQNEAQ (reference sequence). CDR3: CASSLLLDANYGYTF. CDR3 nucleotide sequence: TGTGCCAGCAGCTTACTCCTTGATGCTAACTATGGCTACACCTTC.

The CDR3 DNA sequence: TGTGCCAGCAGCCAAGATTGGGTGAGCTCTGGAAACACCATATATTTT. Amino acids: CASSQDWVSSGNTIYF. The V call is TRBV4-2, the J call TRBJ1-3; D gene ambiguous. With 0 bases removed from V and 0 bases from J, the gap between germline ends came to 9 bases. The CDR3 spans 16 residues. CDR1 is LGHNA, CDR2 YNFKEQ, per germline.

The sample holds one count of this clone. The chain couples TRBV29-1 to TRBJ2-5, with 9 bases lining up with TRBD2. Germline V gene data show CDR1 as SQVTM and CDR2 as ANQGSEA. The junction had 3 bases not matched to a gene; V was cut back by 5 bases and J by 2 bases. This CDR3 has 13 amino acids. Written as DNA, the CDR3 is TGCAGCGTTCATACTAGCGGGCAAGAGACCCAGTACTTC. It codes for CSVHTSGQETQYF.